The rows below give T cell receptor beta chains drawn from one sample of a study of T cell clones after liver transplantation. Assay: immunoSEQ multiplex PCR; the TCRdb copy retains only in-frame clones and omits some. The data contain more than 95,000 clones, 90% of them singletons. This sample comprised CD4+ T cells from blood, obtained 12 months after liver transplant. These receptor sequences come from a human patient who received a liver transplant. Some T cells may have originated in the graft donor. CDR3s include the opening cysteine and the closing phenylalanine or tryptophan. The D gene is left open where the match is weak. Clone size, where shown, is once, few, many, or a class for clones that have expanded.

clone size	D gene	V gene	J gene	CDR3 protein	CDR3 DNA
-	TRBD2	TRBV6-6	TRBJ2-7	CASSRTSGSTGPEQYF	TGTGCCAGCAGCCGGACTAGCGGGAGCACCGGGCCCGAGCAGTACTTC
once	TRBD2	TRBV18	TRBJ2-2	CASSPGTTSGELFF	TGTGCCAGCTCACCGGGGACTACGTCCGGGGAGCTGTTTTTT
-	TRBD2	TRBV5-1	TRBJ2-5	CASSLGPSGQETQYF	TGCGCCAGCAGCTTGGGTCCTAGCGGGCAAGAGACCCAGTACTTC
-	-	TRBV19	TRBJ2-1	CASSTGGAGGNEQFF	TGTGCCAGTAGTACGGGGGGCGCCGGAGGCAATGAGCAGTTCTTC
-	-	TRBV6-5	TRBJ1-3	CASRFRDGEGTIYF	TGTGCCAGCAGGTTCCGGGACGGGGAGGGCACCATATATTTT
-	TRBD2	TRBV28	TRBJ2-7	CASSGGVYEQYF	TGTGCCAGCAGTGGGGGGGTATACGAGCAGTACTTC
-	TRBD2	TRBV7-2	TRBJ2-7	CASSPGSGRVYEQYF	TGTGCCAGCTCCCCGGGAAGCGGGAGGGTTTACGAGCAGTACTTC
few	-	TRBV11-3	TRBJ2-1	CASSLGPPRSEQFF	TGTGCCAGCAGCTTAGGACCTCCTAGGAGTGAGCAGTTCTTC
-	TRBD1	TRBV11-2	TRBJ2-7	CASPDRVAYEQYF	TGTGCCAGCCCCGACAGGGTCGCCTACGAGCAGTACTTC
-	-	TRBV7-2	TRBJ2-5	CASSRALGTQETQYF	TGTGCCAGCAGCCGGGCGTTAGGAACTCAAGAGACCCAGTACTTC
-	-	TRBV4-1	TRBJ2-3	CASSQVILAVTSTDTQYF	TGCGCCAGCAGCCAAGTGATTCTAGCAGTCACTAGCACAGATACGCAGTATTTT
-	TRBD2	TRBV11-1	TRBJ2-2	CASSPRRAGGGELFF	TGTGCCAGCAGCCCCCGCCGGGCGGGGGGCGGGGAGCTGTTTTTT
-	-	TRBV28	TRBJ1-2	CASSPGPFNDYGYTF	TGTGCCAGCAGCCCGGGACCTTTCAATGACTATGGCTACACCTTC
-	TRBD1	TRBV7-3	TRBJ2-5	CASSAQGQQETQYF	TGTGCCAGCAGCGCGCAGGGACAGCAAGAGACCCAGTACTTC
once	-	TRBV27	TRBJ1-5	CASSLWGGSNQPQHF	TGTGCCAGCAGTTTATGGGGGGGGAGCAATCAGCCCCAGCATTTT
-	-	TRBV14	TRBJ2-6	CASSQGAEGSGANVLTF	TGTGCCAGCAGCCAAGGGGCGGAGGGGTCTGGGGCCAACGTCCTGACTTTC
-	-	TRBV19	TRBJ2-7	CASSIRSGGVYEQYF	TGTGCCAGTAGTATCAGGAGCGGCGGGGTCTACGAGCAGTACTTC
-	-	TRBV7-9	TRBJ2-1	CASSFNMPSEQFF	TGTGCCAGCAGCTTCAATATGCCAAGTGAGCAGTTCTTC
-	-	TRBV5-1	TRBJ2-1	CASSLRGLEQFF	TGCGCCAGCAGCTTGCGGGGTCTCGAGCAGTTCTTC
-	-	TRBV18	TRBJ1-1	CASSPKGGTEAFF	TGTGCCAGCTCACCCAAAGGGGGCACTGAAGCTTTCTTT
-	-	TRBV29-1	TRBJ2-5	CSFLGGYQETQYF	TGCAGCTTCCTAGGGGGGTACCAAGAGACCCAGTACTTC
-	-	TRBV13	TRBJ1-1	CASSGGQLNTEAFF	TGTGCCAGCAGCGGTGGACAGTTGAACACTGAAGCTTTCTTT
-	TRBD1	TRBV11-3	TRBJ1-1	CASSPSTGVTEAFF	TGTGCCAGCAGCCCCTCCACAGGGGTCACTGAAGCTTTCTTT
-	TRBD1	TRBV6-5	TRBJ1-4	CASSSWGGTGVEKLFF	TGTGCCAGCAGTTCTTGGGGTGGGACAGGGGTTGAAAAACTGTTTTTT
-	-	TRBV19	TRBJ2-2	CAASGARLFF	TGTGCCGCCTCGGGGGCTCGGCTGTTTTTT
-	-	TRBV6-4	TRBJ2-1	CASRREALGNEQFF	TGTGCCAGCCGAAGGGAGGCTTTGGGAAATGAGCAGTTCTTC